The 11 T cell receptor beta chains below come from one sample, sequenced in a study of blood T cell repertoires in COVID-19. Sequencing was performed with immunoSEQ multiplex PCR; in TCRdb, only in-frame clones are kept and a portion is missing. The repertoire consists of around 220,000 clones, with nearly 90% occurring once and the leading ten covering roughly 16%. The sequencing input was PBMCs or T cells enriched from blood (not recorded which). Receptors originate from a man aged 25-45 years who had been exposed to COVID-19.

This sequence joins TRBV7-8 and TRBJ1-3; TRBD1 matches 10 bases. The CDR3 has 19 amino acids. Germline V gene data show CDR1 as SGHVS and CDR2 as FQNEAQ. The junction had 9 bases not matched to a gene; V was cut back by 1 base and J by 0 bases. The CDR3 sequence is CASSLVGQGIQLSGNTIYF. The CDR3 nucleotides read TGTGCCAGCAGCTTAGTGGGACAGGGGATACAACTCTCTGGAAACACCATATATTTT.

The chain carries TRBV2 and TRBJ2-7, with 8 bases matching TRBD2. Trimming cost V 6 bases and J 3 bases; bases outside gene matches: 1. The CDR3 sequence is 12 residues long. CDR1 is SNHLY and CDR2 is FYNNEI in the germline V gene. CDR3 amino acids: CASRGLGYEQYF. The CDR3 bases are TGTGCCAGCAGGGGACTAGGCTACGAGCAGTACTTC. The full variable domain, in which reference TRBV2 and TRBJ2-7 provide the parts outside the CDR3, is EPEVTQTPSHQVTQMGQEVILRCVPISNHLYFYWYRQILGQKVEFLVSFYNNEISEKSEIFDDQFSVERPDGSNFTLKIRSTKLEDSAMYFCASRGLGYEQYFGPGTRLTVT.

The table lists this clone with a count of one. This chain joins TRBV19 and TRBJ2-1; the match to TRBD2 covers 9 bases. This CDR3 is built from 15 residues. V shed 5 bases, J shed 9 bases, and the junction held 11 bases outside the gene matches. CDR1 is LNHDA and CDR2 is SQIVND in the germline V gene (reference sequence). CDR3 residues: CASSALAGTCSEQFF. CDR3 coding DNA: TGTGCCAGTAGTGCTCTAGCGGGGACCTGTAGTGAGCAGTTCTTC.

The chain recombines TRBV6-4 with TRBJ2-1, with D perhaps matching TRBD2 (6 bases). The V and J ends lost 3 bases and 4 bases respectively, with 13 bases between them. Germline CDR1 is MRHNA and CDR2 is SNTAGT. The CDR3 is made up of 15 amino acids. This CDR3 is CASSESGGQYNEQFF. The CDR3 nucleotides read TGTGCCAGCAGTGAAAGCGGAGGGCAATACAATGAGCAGTTCTTC.

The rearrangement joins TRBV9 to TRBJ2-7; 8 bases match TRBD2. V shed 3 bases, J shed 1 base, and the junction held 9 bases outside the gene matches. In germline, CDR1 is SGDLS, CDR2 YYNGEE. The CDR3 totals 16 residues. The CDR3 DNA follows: TGTGCCAGCAGCGCGGGGGGGGAGCGAGAGTCCTACGAGCAGTACTTC. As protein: CASSAGGERESYEQYF.

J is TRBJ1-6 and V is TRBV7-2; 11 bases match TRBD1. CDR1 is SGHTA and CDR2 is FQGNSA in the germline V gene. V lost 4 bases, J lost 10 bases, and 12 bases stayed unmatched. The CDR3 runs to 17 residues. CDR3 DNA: TGTGCCAGCAGCTCATTTCCGTCCGGGACAGGGGGATCACCCCTCCACTTT. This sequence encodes CASSSFPSGTGGSPLHF.

The CDR3 DNA reads TGTGCCAGCAGCCAAAGCGCCACAGGGGCTGGGTCTAATGAAAAACTGTTTTTT. It codes for CASSQSATGAGSNEKLFF. This rearrangement joins TRBV3-1 (or the pseudogene TRBV3-2) to TRBJ1-4, with 7 nucleotides matching TRBD1. The CDR3 extends over 18 amino acids. V trimming: 2 bases; J trimming: 3 bases; junction bases outside the gene matches: 12. Germline V gene data show CDR1 as LGHDT and CDR2 as YNNKEL (reference sequence).

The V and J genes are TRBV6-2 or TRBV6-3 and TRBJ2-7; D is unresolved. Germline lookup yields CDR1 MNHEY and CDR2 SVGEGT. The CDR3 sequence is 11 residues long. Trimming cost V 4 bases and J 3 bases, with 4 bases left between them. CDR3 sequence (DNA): TGTGCCAGCAGTTCCAACTACGAGCAGTACTTC. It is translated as CASSSNYEQYF.

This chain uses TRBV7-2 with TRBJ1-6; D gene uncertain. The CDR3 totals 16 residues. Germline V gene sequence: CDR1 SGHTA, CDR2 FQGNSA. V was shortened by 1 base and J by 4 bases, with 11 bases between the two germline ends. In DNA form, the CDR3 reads TGTGCCAGCAGCTTAGTCGGCAGGAGGTATAATTCACCCCTCCACTTT. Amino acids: CASSLVGRRYNSPLHF.

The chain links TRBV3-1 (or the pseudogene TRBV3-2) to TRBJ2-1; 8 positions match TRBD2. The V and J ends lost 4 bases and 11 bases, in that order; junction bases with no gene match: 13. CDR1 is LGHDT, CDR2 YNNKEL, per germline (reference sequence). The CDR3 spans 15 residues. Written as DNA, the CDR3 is TGTGCCAGCAGCCCCAGGGAAATGCGGGGGGCCAAGCAGTTCTTC. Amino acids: CASSPREMRGAKQFF.

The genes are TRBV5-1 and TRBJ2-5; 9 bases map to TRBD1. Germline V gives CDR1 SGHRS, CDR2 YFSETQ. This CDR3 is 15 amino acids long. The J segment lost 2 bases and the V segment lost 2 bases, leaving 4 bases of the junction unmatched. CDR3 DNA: TGCGCCAGCAGCTTAGTACAGGGGGCTCAAGAGACCCAGTACTTC. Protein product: CASSLVQGAQETQYF.